The entry below describes one T cell receptor beta chain. The antigen remains undetermined. The record originates from a study of OX40 agonist ivuxolimab in advanced cancers. Study summary: Administration of intravenous ivuxolimab to patients occurred every 2 weeks at 0.01 to 10 mg/kg. Patients undergoing dose escalation presented with hepatocellular carcinoma, melanoma, renal cell or head and neck cancer.

Only in-frame clones appear in the TCRdb table, and some are missing; sequencing was by immunoSEQ multiplex PCR. This sample has 75,000 to 100,000 clones, with 86% found just once. Study-wide findings and caveats: Individuals who were partial responders at 0.1-3.0 mg/kg had clonal expansion that ranked among the lowest.

V dropped 7 bases and J dropped 7 bases, with 20 bases sitting between them. Per germline, CDR1 SGHTA and CDR2 FQGNSA. This CDR3 contains 15 residues. The sample was CD4+ or CD8+ T cells sorted from blood, taken in a trial of the OX40 agonist ivuxolimab. V is TRBV7-2 and J is TRBJ2-1, with D possibly TRBD1 on 6 matching bases. The source is an adult with an advanced solid tumor such as melanoma, head and neck, liver or kidney cancer. DNA of the CDR3: TGTGCCAGCAACAACCGGGACATCCACCGGAATGAGCAGTTCTTC. This translates into CASNNRDIHRNEQFF.